The 7 T cell receptor beta chains below come from one sample, sequenced in a study of spatial heterogeneity in lung cancer. TCRdb reprocessed the 5' RACE reads with MiXCR, giving one entry per CDR3 protein. The sample yields nearly 95,000 distinct CDR3 sequences, just under 20% seen once. Time point here: blood at routine non-recurrence follow-up after resection. The sample here was PBMCs, taken at follow-up. The receptor set was obtained from a male donor with early-stage non-small cell lung cancer.

The genes are TRBV7-2 and TRBJ1-1, with D hard to call. V lost 3 bases and J 2 bases, leaving 10 bases between the germline ends. CDR1 and CDR2 (germline): SGHTA, FQGNSA. CDR3 length: 14 residues. Here the CDR3 reads CASSFANLNTEAFF. Written as DNA, the CDR3 is TGTGCCAGCAGCTTCGCAAACCTCAACACTGAAGCTTTCTTT.

This clonotype has a handful of counts. V and J are TRBV3-1 and TRBJ2-3; D is uncertain. V lost 3 bases and J 8 bases, leaving 9 bases between the germline ends. The CDR3 has 12 amino acids. CDR1 LGHDT and CDR2 YNNKEL come from the germline V gene (reference sequence). The CDR3 DNA follows: TGTGCCAGCAGCCAGGAAGTCGCTACGCAGTATTTT. This translates into CASSQEVATQYF.

This clonotype was detected only a few times. This chain uses TRBV11-3 with TRBJ2-3; possible D gene TRBD1, 6 bases. V lost 4 bases, J lost 3 bases, and 11 bases lay in between. The CDR3 is 14 residues long. Germline CDR1 SGHNT, CDR2 YENEEA. CDR3 coding DNA: TGTGCCAGCAGCTCCTTCGACAGGACAGATACGCAGTATTTT. This codes for CASSSFDRTDTQYF. The whole variable domain, filled in from reference TRBV11-3 and TRBJ2-3, reads EAGVVQSPRYKIIEKKQPVAFWCNPISGHNTLYWYLQNLGQGPELLIRYENEEAVDDSQLPKDRFSAERLKGVDSTLKIQPAELGDSAVYLCASSSFDRTDTQYFGPGTRLTVL.

The chain has TRBV27 and TRBJ1-5; possible D gene TRBD1, 6 bases. Per the germline V gene, CDR1 is MNHEY and CDR2 is SMNVEV (reference sequence). This CDR3 is 14 amino acids long. The V end was cut by 5 bases, the J end by 7 bases, with 15 bases between. The CDR3 coding sequence is TGTGCCAGCAGTCGAAGACAGGACGGACAGCCCCAGCATTTT. Its translation: CASSRRQDGQPQHF.

At least ten counts were recorded for this clonotype. V is TRBV5-1 and J is TRBJ1-1; D gene ambiguous. The CDR3 totals 13 residues. From germline, CDR1 is SGHRS and CDR2 YFSETQ. Trimming removed 0 bases from V and 5 bases from J, with 8 bases in between. The CDR3 protein is CASSLVTGTEAFF. In DNA form, the CDR3 reads TGCGCCAGCAGCTTGGTTACCGGGACTGAAGCTTTCTTT. Drawing the rest from reference TRBV5-1 and TRBJ1-1, the complete variable domain is KAGVTQTPRYLIKTRGQQVTLSCSPISGHRSVSWYQQTPGQGLQFLFEYFSETQRNKGNFPGRFSGRQFSNSRSEMNVSTLELGDSALYLCASSLVTGTEAFFGQGTRLTVV.

The gene calls are TRBV20-1 and TRBJ2-2, with D uncertain. The CDR3 sequence is 14 residues long. The germline CDR1 and CDR2 sequences are DFQATT and SNEGSKA (reference sequence). V was cut by 2 bases and J by 1 base, with 8 bases left in between. The CDR3 here is CSARLDGNTGELFF. CDR3 coding DNA: TGCAGTGCTAGATTGGACGGGAACACCGGGGAGCTGTTTTTT.

This clonotype was observed a few times. J is TRBJ2-3 and V is TRBV20-1; possibly TRBD2 for D (7 bases). Germline CDR1 DFQATT, CDR2 SNEGSKA (reference sequence). This CDR3 spans 15 amino acids. Between the trimmed V and J ends, which lost 4 bases and 6 bases, there was a span of 20 bases. This CDR3 reads CSAISGTPRWDTQYF. In nucleotides, the CDR3 is TGCAGTGCTATCAGCGGGACACCACGGTGGGATACGCAGTATTTT.